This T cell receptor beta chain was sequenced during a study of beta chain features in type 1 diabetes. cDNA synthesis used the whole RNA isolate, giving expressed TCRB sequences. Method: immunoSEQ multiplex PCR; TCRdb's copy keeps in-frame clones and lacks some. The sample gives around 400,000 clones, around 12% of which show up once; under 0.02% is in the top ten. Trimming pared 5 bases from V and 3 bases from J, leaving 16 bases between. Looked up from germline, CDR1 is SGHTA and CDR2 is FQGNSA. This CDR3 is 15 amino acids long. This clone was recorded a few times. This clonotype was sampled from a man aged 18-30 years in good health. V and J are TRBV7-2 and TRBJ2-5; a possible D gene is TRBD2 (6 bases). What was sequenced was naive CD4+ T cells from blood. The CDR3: CASSVLGLAKETQYF. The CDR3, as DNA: TGTGCCAGCAGCGTGCTCGGGCTAGCGAAAGAGACCCAGTACTTC.